The T cell receptor beta chain described here comes from a study of blood T cell repertoires in COVID-19. Study details: T cells, B-cell-depleted T cells, or PBMCs provided the cDNA or gDNA that served as material.

Method: immunoSEQ multiplex PCR; TCRdb's copy keeps in-frame clones and lacks some. The table shows 200,000 or so clones, with more than 70% occurring only once. The germline V gene has CDR1 LGHDT and CDR2 YNNKEL (reference sequence). The CDR3 is made up of 16 amino acids. The V end was cut by 3 bases, the J end by 2 bases, with 16 bases between. The chain employs TRBV3-1 (or the pseudogene TRBV3-2) and TRBJ2-5, with D maybe TRBD2 (5 bases). The sequence came from a man between 50 and 59 years old with COVID-19, enrolled during active disease. The specimen was peripheral blood. The CDR3 reads CASSHFGLAIQETQYF. Here the CDR3 DNA reads TGTGCCAGCAGCCATTTCGGGCTAGCCATACAAGAGACCCAGTACTTC.